The T cell receptor beta chain described here comes from a study of T cell changes during pregnancy in multiple sclerosis. Clones were read by immunoSEQ multiplex PCR, and TCRdb kept only the in-frame ones, dropping some. The sample lists 17,000 or so clones, around 95% occurring once. The receptor was isolated from a female donor with multiple sclerosis, enrolled in a pregnancy study. The material sequenced was peripheral blood, taken in the third trimester of pregnancy.

Written as DNA, the CDR3 is TGTGCCAGCAACAGACCGAACACTGAAGCTTTCTTT. Translated: CASNRPNTEAFF. The V and J genes are TRBV6-6 and TRBJ1-1, with unresolved D. This CDR3 has 12 amino acids. From germline, CDR1 is MNHNY and CDR2 SVGAGI (reference sequence). Trimming took off 7 bases at V and 1 base at J, with 7 bases between the two ends.